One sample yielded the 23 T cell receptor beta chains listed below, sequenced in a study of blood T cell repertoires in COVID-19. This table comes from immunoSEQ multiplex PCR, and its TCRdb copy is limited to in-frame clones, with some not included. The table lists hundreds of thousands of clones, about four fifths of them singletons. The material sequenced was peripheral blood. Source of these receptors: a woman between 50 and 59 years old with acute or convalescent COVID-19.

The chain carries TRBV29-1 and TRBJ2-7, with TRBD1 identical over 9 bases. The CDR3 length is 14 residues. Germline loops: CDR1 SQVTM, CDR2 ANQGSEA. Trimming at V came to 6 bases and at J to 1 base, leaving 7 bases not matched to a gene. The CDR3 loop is CSVLAGTGSYEQYF. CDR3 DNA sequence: TGCAGCGTCTTAGCCGGGACAGGGTCCTACGAGCAGTACTTC.

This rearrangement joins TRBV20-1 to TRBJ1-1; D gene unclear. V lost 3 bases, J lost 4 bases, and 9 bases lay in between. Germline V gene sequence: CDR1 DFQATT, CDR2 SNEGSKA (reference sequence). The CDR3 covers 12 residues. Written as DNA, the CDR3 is TGCAGTGCTAGTCAAGGGAGCACTGAAGCTTTCTTT. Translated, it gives CSASQGSTEAFF.

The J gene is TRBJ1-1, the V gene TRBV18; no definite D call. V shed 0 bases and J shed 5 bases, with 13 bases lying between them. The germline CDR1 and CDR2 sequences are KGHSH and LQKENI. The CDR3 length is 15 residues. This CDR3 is CASSPPGTRQTEAFF. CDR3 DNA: TGTGCCAGCTCACCACCCGGTACGAGGCAGACTGAAGCTTTCTTT.

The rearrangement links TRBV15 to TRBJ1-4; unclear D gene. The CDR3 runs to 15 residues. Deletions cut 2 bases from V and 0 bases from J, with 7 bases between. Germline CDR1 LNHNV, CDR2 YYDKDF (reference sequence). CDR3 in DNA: TGTGCCACCAGCAGACCCTTTGCAACTAATGAAAAACTGTTTTTT. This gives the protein CATSRPFATNEKLFF.

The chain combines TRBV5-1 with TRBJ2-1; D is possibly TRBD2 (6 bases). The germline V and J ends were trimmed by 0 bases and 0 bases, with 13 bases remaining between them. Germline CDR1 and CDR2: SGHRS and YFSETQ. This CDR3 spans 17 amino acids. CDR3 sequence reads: CASSLVSGDLSYNEQFF. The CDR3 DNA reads TGCGCCAGCAGCTTGGTTAGCGGCGATCTCTCCTACAATGAGCAGTTCTTC.

CDR3 amino acids: CASSTTGNTEAFF. CDR3 in DNA: TGTGCCAGTAGTACGACAGGGAACACTGAAGCTTTCTTT. This chain joins TRBV19 and TRBJ1-1, with TRBD1 as a possible D gene (6 bases). Per germline, CDR1 LNHDA and CDR2 SQIVND (reference sequence). The V and J ends lost 4 bases and 1 base respectively, with 7 bases between them. This CDR3 has 13 residues.

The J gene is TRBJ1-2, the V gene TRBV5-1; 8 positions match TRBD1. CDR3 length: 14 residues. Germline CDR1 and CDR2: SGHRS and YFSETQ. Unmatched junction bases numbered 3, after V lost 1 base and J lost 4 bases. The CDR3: CASSLMDRAYGYTF. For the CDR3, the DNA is TGCGCCAGCAGCTTGATGGACAGGGCCTATGGCTACACCTTC.

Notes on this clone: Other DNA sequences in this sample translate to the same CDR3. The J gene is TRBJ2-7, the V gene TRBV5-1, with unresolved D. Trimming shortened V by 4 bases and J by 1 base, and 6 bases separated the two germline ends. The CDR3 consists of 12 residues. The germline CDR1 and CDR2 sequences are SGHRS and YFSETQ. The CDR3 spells CASSLTSYEQYF. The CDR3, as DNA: TGCGCCAGCAGCCTGACTTCCTACGAGCAGTACTTC.

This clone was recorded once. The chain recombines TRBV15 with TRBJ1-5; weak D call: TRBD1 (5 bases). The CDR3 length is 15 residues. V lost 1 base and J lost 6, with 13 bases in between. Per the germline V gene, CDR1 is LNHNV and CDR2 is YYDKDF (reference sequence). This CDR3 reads CATSRGLEQGQPQHF. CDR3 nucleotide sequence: TGTGCCACCAGCAGAGGACTAGAGCAGGGTCAGCCCCAGCATTTT.

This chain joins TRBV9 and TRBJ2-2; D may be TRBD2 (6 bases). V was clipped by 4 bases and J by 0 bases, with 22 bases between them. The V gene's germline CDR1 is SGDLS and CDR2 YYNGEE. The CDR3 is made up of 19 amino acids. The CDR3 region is CASSPLSGEVAANTGELFF. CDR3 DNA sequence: TGTGCCAGCAGCCCTTTATCCGGGGAGGTAGCGGCGAACACCGGGGAGCTGTTTTTT.

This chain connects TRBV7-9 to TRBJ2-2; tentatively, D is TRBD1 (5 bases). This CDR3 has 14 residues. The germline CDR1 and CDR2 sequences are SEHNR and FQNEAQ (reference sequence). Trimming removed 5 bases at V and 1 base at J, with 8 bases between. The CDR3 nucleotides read TGTGCCAGCAGCCCCACAGGGAACACCGGGGAGCTGTTTTTT. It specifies CASSPTGNTGELFF.

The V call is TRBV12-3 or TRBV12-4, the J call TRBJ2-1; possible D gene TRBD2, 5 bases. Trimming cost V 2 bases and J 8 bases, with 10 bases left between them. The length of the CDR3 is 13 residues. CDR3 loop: CASSLPGIDEQFF. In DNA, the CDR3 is TGTGCCAGCAGTTTACCCGGGATCGATGAGCAGTTCTTC.

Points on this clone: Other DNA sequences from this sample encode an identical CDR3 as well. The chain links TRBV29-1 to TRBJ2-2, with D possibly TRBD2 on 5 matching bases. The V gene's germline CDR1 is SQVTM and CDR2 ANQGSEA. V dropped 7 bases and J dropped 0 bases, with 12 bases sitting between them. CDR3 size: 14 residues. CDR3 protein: CSAKRGTNTGELFF. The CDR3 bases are TGCAGCGCCAAGCGAGGGACGAACACCGGGGAGCTGTTTTTT.

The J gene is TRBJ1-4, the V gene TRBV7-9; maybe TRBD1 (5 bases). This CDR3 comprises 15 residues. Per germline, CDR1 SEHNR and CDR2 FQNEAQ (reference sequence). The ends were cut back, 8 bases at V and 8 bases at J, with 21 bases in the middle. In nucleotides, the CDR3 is TGTGCCAGCGGGACCCCAGCGGGGTTTGAGGAAAAACTGTTTTTT. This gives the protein CASGTPAGFEEKLFF. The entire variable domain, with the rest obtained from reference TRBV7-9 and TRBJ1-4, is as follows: DTGVSQNPRHKITKRGQNVTFRCDPISEHNRLYWYRQTLGQGPEFLTYFQNEAQLEKSRLLSDRFSAERPKGSFSTLEIQRTEQGDSAMYLCASGTPAGFEEKLFFGSGTQLSVL.

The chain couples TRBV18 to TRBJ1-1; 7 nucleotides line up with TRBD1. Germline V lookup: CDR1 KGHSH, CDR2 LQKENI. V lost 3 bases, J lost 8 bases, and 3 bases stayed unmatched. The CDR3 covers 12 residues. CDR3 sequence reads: CASSPRQGEAFF. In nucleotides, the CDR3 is TGTGCCAGCTCACCGAGACAGGGCGAAGCTTTCTTT.

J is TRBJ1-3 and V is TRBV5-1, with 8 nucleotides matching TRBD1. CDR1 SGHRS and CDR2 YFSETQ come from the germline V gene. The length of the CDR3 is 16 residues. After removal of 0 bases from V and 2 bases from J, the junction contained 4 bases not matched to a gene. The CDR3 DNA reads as TGCGCCAGCAGCTTGGTAGGGGGACAGGCTGGAAACACCATATATTTT. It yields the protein CASSLVGGQAGNTIYF.

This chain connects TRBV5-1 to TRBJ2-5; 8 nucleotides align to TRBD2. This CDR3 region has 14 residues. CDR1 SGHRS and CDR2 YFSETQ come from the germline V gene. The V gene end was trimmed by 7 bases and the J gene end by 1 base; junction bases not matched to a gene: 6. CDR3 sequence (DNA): TGCGCCAGCTCCGGGGGGGCGATCCAAGAGACCCAGTACTTC. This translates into CASSGGAIQETQYF.

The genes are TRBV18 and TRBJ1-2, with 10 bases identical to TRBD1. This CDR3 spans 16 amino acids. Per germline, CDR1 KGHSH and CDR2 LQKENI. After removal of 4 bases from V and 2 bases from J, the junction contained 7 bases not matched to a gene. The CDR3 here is CASSQVPGQGNYGYTF. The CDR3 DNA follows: TGTGCCAGCTCACAAGTCCCGGGACAGGGGAACTATGGCTACACCTTC.

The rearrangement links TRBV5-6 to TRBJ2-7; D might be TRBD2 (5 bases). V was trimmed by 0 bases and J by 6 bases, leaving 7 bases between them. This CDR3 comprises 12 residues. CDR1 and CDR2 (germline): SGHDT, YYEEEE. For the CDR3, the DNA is TGTGCCAGCAGCTTGGAGACTACCGAGCAGTACTTC. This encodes CASSLETTEQYF.

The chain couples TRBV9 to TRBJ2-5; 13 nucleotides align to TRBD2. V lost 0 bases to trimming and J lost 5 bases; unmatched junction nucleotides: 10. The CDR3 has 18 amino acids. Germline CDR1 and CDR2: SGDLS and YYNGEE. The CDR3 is CASSVGQLAGGPYETQYF. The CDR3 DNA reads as TGTGCCAGCAGCGTAGGTCAACTAGCGGGAGGGCCTTATGAGACCCAGTACTTC. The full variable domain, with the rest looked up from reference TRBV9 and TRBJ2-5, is DSGVTQTPKHLITATGQRVTLRCSPRSGDLSVYWYQQSLDQGLQFLIQYYNGEERAKGNILERFSAQQFPDLHSELNLSSLELGDSALYFCASSVGQLAGGPYETQYFGPGTRLLVL.

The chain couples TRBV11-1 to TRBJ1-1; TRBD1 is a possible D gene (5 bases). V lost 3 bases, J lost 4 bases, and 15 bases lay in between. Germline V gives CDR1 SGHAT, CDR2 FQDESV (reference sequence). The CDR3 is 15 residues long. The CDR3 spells CASSLGPEPFTEAFF. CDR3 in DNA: TGTGCCAGCAGCTTGGGGCCCGAACCTTTCACTGAAGCTTTCTTT.

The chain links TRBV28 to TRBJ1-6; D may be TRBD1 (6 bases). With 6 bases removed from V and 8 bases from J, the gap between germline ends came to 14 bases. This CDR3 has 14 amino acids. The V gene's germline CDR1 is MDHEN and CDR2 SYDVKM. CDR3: CASRDTYRDSPLHF. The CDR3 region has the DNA TGTGCCAGCAGAGACACATACAGGGATTCACCCCTCCACTTT. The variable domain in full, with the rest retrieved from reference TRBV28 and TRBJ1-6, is DVKVTQSSRYLVKRTGEKVFLECVQDMDHENMFWYRQDPGLGLRLIYFSYDVKMKEKGDIPEGYSVSREKKERFSLILESASTNQTSMYLCASRDTYRDSPLHFGNGTRLTVT.

As DNA, the CDR3 is TGTGCCAGCACCCGACGAGCGGGAGGGACCACAGATACGCAGTATTTT. Protein sequence: CASTRRAGGTTDTQYF. The chain joins TRBV6-4 to TRBJ2-3, with 10 positions matching TRBD2. Germline assignment: CDR1 MRHNA and CDR2 SNTAGT. The CDR3 totals 16 residues. Trimming removed 7 bases from V and 2 bases from J; junction bases left unmatched: 9.